This T cell receptor beta chain was sequenced in a study of T cell repertoires and leukemia-associated antigens (dated by TCRdb to 2018 to 2020). Broadly, across the study: Roughly 16.1 million effective reads were obtained overall, with each sample giving about 5.1 to 7 million read pairs and roughly 3 to 5.0 million effective reads. Using in vitro peptide stimulation of healthy T cells, the study set out to figure out what antigen is recognized by a TCR Vbeta21 clone that had previously been found in CML patients. What the authors observed across the whole study: Direct testing of the expanded clones' antigen specificity and function was not done, and further investigation was required. Across the four groups, there were no significant differences in the numbers of Vbeta genes (approximately 63), Jbeta genes (approximately 14), VDJ rearrangements, or unique CDR3s.

Total RNA was extracted from the cultured T cells with TRIzol reagent. TCRbeta libraries were amplified from RNA by 5' rapid amplification of cDNA ends (5'RACE). Library concentration and integrity were checked with Qubit, an Agilent instrument, and quantitative PCR before sequencing. A commercial service provider sequenced the qualified libraries on Illumina HiSeq or MiSeq. Processing in the source paper ran as follows. MiXCR version 1.8.2 was used to identify TCR sequences in each sample. For a clone to count as qualified, its CDR3 had to be longer than four amino acids, its nucleotide length had to be in-frame, and the clone could not contain a stop codon. A read counted as effective if the read contained the complete CDR3 structure. RT-PCR with 24 Vbeta primers, GeneScan spectratyping, and Sanger sequencing were used to validate expanded clones. TCRdb reprocessed the public reads (quality trimming at Q25 with fastp, clone calling with MiXCR) and kept in-frame beta chains. Each CDR3 protein appears once, grouped with its most common genes and DNA. It is TCRdb's table, rather than the study itself, that gives the V and J calls and clone size. A total of around 12,000 distinct CDR3 sequences appear in this sample, roughly 43% of them only once. The ten largest clones add up to around a quarter of the sample.

CD3+ T cells were first rested overnight at 2.5 million to 3 million cells/mL in RPMI 1640 without fetal bovine serum. MACS immunomagnetic beads were used, per the manufacturer's instructions, to isolate CD3+ T cells from PBMCs. V ends up 0 bases short and J 7 bases short, with an unmatched junction base count of 11. The germline V gene (reference sequence) specifies DFQATT as CDR1 and SNEGSKA as CDR2. From its cysteine to its phenylalanine, the CDR3 spans 16 amino acids. The only DNA kept is the CDR3, 48 bases in frame from the first base. By share, this clonotype ranks as medium-sized (0.01 to 0.1%). Its antigen specificity is not known. Per-nucleotide qualities are absent, and no much larger clonotype sits a single base away.

This receptor was obtained from a female donor in good health. This chain is built from TRBV20-1 and TRBJ2-3; the junction holds 9 bases that match TRBD2. Sequencing was performed on CD3+ T cells sorted from blood and cultured. The DNA sequence reads TGCAGTGCTAGAGAAAGGGCTAGCGGGGCCCCGTATACGCAGTATTTT. It codes for CSARERASGAPYTQYF.